The 20 T cell receptor beta chains in this list originate from one sample, sequenced in a study of Ad26.COV2.S vaccination and SARS-CoV-2 variants. The treatment denotes: 15 to 20 received Ad26.COV2.S at low or high dose, single or two shots; roughly five received placebo; per-sample allocation not given. Day 63 after the first vaccine or placebo injection was the time point for sampling. TCRdb's table, derived via immunoSEQ multiplex PCR, lists solely in-frame clones and lacks some. The sample contains about 440,000 clones, around 91% of which appear only once. The source material was peripheral blood, sampled in a trial of Ad26.COV2.S vaccine versus placebo. These receptors were collected from a person aged 18-60 years who received the Ad26.COV2.S COVID-19 vaccine or a placebo.

The genes are TRBV4-1 and TRBJ2-2; D is perhaps TRBD1 or TRBD2 (7 bases each). CDR1 is MGHRA and CDR2 is YSYEKL in the germline V gene. Trimming stripped 6 bases from V and 5 bases from J, with 13 bases between. This CDR3 comprises 14 residues. This CDR3 is CASRDQGGTGELFF. The CDR3 bases are TGCGCCAGCAGGGATCAGGGGGGGACCGGGGAGCTGTTTTTT.

The chain joins TRBV6-5 to TRBJ2-3; D is undetermined. The CDR3 has 10 amino acids. V was clipped by 10 bases and J by 4 bases, with 6 bases between them. Germline V gene data show CDR1 as MNHEY and CDR2 as SVGAGI. The CDR3 bases are TGTGCCACCCGGGCAGATACGCAGTATTTT. Translating it yields CATRADTQYF.

The rearrangement links TRBV4-2 to TRBJ2-7; 15 nucleotides match TRBD2. The CDR3 is made up of 15 amino acids. Germline V gene lookup returns CDR1 LGHNA and CDR2 YNFKEQ. J was trimmed by 5 bases and V by 2 bases; bases with no gene match: 1. The chain's CDR3 is CASSQRTSGRDEQYF. The CDR3 bases are TGTGCCAGCAGCCAACGGACTAGCGGGAGGGACGAGCAGTACTTC.

This clone was seen once. The chain joins TRBV19 to TRBJ2-7; 7 bases agree with TRBD1. The CDR3 totals 15 residues. Germline values: CDR1 LNHDA, CDR2 SQIVND (reference sequence). V lost 4 bases and J lost 3; bases outside the gene matches: 9. This CDR3 reads CASSTSETGIYEQYF. In nucleotides, the CDR3 is TGTGCCAGTAGTACTTCCGAGACAGGGATCTACGAGCAGTACTTC.

The chain has TRBV18 and TRBJ2-6; D gene uncertain. V shed 3 bases and J shed 0 bases, with 6 bases lying between them. From germline, CDR1 is KGHSH and CDR2 LQKENI. The CDR3 runs to 15 residues. Here the CDR3 DNA reads TGTGCCAGCTCACCGTGGTCCTCTGGGGCCAACGTCCTGACTTTC. As protein: CASSPWSSGANVLTF.

J is TRBJ1-4 and V is TRBV19; 7 nucleotides agree with TRBD1. J gave up 7 bases and V 7 bases, and 9 bases lay outside the gene matches. The CDR3 consists of 14 residues. The germline gives CDR1 LNHDA, CDR2 SQIVND (reference sequence). The CDR3 protein is CASTTFRDSEKLFF. The CDR3 coding sequence is TGTGCCAGTACCACATTCCGGGACAGTGAAAAACTGTTTTTT.

This chain uses TRBV12-3 or TRBV12-4 with TRBJ2-7; unclear D gene. Deletions cut 4 bases from V and 0 bases from J, with 7 bases between. The CDR3 runs 13 residues. The CDR3 is CASSSLSSYEQYF. CDR3 DNA: TGTGCCAGCAGTTCTCTTAGCTCCTACGAGCAGTACTTC.

The rearrangement joins TRBV6-5 to TRBJ2-1, with a weak D call TRBD2 (5 bases). V was trimmed by 5 bases and J by 9 bases, leaving 8 bases between them. Germline V gene sequence: CDR1 MNHEY, CDR2 SVGAGI. This CDR3 has 11 amino acids. The CDR3 is CASSRAGEQFF. CDR3 DNA sequence: TGTGCCAGCAGTCGCGCGGGTGAGCAGTTCTTC.

The chain combines TRBV5-1 with TRBJ1-3; D is ambiguous. Per germline, CDR1 SGHRS and CDR2 YFSETQ. Trimming shortened V by 4 bases and J by 0 bases, and 11 bases separated the two germline ends. The CDR3 has 15 residues. The CDR3 DNA sequence: TGCGCCAGCAGCGCCCGGACGGGCTCTGGAAACACCATATATTTT. Residues: CASSARTGSGNTIYF.

The V and J genes are TRBV5-6 and TRBJ1-2; D gene uncertain. The length of the CDR3 is 14 residues. Per germline, CDR1 SGHDT and CDR2 YYEEEE. V shed 2 bases and J shed 4 bases, with 12 bases lying between them. CDR3 nucleotides: TGTGCCAGCAGCTTAGTGCCGGAGGGCTATGGCTACACCTTC. Protein product: CASSLVPEGYGYTF.

The chain uses TRBV6-1 and TRBJ2-5; D is possibly TRBD2 (5 bases). V was clipped by 1 base and J by 4 bases, with 10 bases between them. The CDR3 consists of 14 residues. Looked up from germline, CDR1 is MNHNS and CDR2 is SASEGT. CDR3 sequence reads: CASSEDYGGETQYF. Written as DNA, the CDR3 is TGTGCCAGCAGTGAAGATTATGGAGGAGAGACCCAGTACTTC.

The chain has TRBV4-3 and TRBJ1-1; no clear D. Germline CDR1 LGHNA, CDR2 YSLEER. V dropped 4 bases and J dropped 3 bases, with 15 bases sitting between them. CDR3 length equals 15 residues. DNA for the CDR3: TGCGCCAGCAGCCTCGGCGGGGTTAGGGACACTGAAGCTTTCTTT. It is translated as CASSLGGVRDTEAFF.

This chain joins TRBV30 and TRBJ2-2; perhaps D is TRBD1 or TRBD2 (6 bases each). Between the trimmed V and J ends, which lost 2 bases and 6 bases, there was a span of 10 bases. CDR3 length equals 13 residues. CDR1 and CDR2 (germline): GTSNPN, SVGIG (reference sequence). This chain's CDR3 is CAWSRGEAGELFF. DNA for the CDR3: TGTGCCTGGAGTAGGGGGGAGGCCGGGGAGCTGTTTTTT. The entire variable domain, with the rest obtained from reference TRBV30 and TRBJ2-2, is as follows: SQTIHQWPATLVQPVGSPLSLECTVEGTSNPNLYWYRQAAGRGLQLLFYSVGIGQISSEVPQNLSASRPQDRQFILSSKKLLLSDSGFYLCAWSRGEAGELFFGEGSRLTVL.

The chain couples TRBV5-1 to TRBJ2-2, with 8 bases aligning to TRBD1. Trimming took 4 bases from V and 0 from J; bases not matched to a gene: 2. Germline CDR1 and CDR2: SGHRS and YFSETQ. This CDR3 comprises 15 residues. CDR3 sequence reads: CASSPTGANTGELFF. CDR3 DNA sequence: TGCGCCAGCAGCCCGACAGGGGCGAACACCGGGGAGCTGTTTTTT.

The gene calls are TRBV5-1 and TRBJ2-7; tentative D call: TRBD1 (5 bases). Germline CDR1 and CDR2: SGHRS and YFSETQ. V lost 4 bases to trimming and J lost 2 bases, with 10 bases between them. The CDR3 totals 13 residues. The CDR3 DNA reads as TGCGCCAGCAGCCGCGGACACCCCTACGAGCAGTACTTC. Encoded protein: CASSRGHPYEQYF.

The chain couples TRBV9 to TRBJ1-2; the D gene is possibly TRBD1 (5 bases). V dropped 3 bases and J dropped 1 base, with 16 bases sitting between them. This CDR3 comprises 16 residues. Germline V lookup: CDR1 SGDLS, CDR2 YYNGEE. The CDR3 DNA reads as TGTGCCAGCAGCGAGGGGCACGGGGGGATTAACTATGGCTACACCTTC. Its translation is CASSEGHGGINYGYTF.

CDR3 loop: CASSLGQGYNQPQHF. In nucleotides, the CDR3 is TGTGCCAGCAGTTTGGGACAGGGGTACAATCAGCCCCAGCATTTT. The chain has TRBV6-2 or TRBV6-3 and TRBJ1-5, with 10 bases identical to TRBD1. V lost 4 bases and J lost 3; bases outside the gene matches: 3. The CDR3 is 15 residues long. The V gene's germline CDR1 is MNHEY and CDR2 SVGEGT.

This clone was seen more than once but under ten times. The CDR3 DNA reads TGTGCCAGCAGCCAAGATGCCGGGACGCAGTACTTC. It specifies CASSQDAGTQYF. This sequence joins TRBV14 and TRBJ2-7, with D possibly being TRBD1 or TRBD2 (5 bases each). The germline V gene has CDR1 SGHDN and CDR2 FVKESK. The V and J ends lost 0 bases and 9 bases respectively, with 9 bases between them. The CDR3 consists of 12 residues. The variable domain in full, completed from reference TRBV14 and TRBJ2-7, reads EAGVTQFPSHSVIEKGQTVTLRCDPISGHDNLYWYRRVMGKEIKFLLHFVKESKQDESGMPNNRFLAERTGGTYSTLKVQPAELEDSGVYFCASSQDAGTQYFGPGTRLTVT.

This clone was counted between two and nine times. The V and J genes are TRBV28 and TRBJ2-7; tentative D call: TRBD1 (6 bases). In germline, CDR1 is MDHEN, CDR2 SYDVKM. V lost 6 bases to trimming and J lost 0 bases, with 15 bases between them. This CDR3 comprises 15 residues. CDR3 nucleotide sequence: TGTGCCAGCAGGAACCCAGGGGAGCCCTCCTACGAGCAGTACTTC. It is translated as CASRNPGEPSYEQYF. The full variable domain, with the rest looked up from reference TRBV28 and TRBJ2-7, is DVKVTQSSRYLVKRTGEKVFLECVQDMDHENMFWYRQDPGLGLRLIYFSYDVKMKEKGDIPEGYSVSREKKERFSLILESASTNQTSMYLCASRNPGEPSYEQYFGPGTRLTVT.

This sequence joins TRBV5-1 and TRBJ1-1; D remains unclear. There are 13 residues in the CDR3. CDR1 and CDR2 from the germline V gene are SGHRS and YFSETQ. V lost 0 bases, J lost 2 bases, and 5 bases lay in between. For the CDR3, the DNA is TGCGCCAGCAGCTTGGAAAGTAACACTGAAGCTTTCTTT. Translated: CASSLESNTEAFF.